The clone carrying this TCR beta chain was recorded at least ten times. The sample originates from a study of T cells after yellow fever vaccination. TCRdb re-called the 5' RACE reads through MiXCR, storing one row per CDR3 protein. The profile shows 85,000 to 100,000 distinct CDR3 sequences, less than 6% of them singletons. The CDR3 totals 14 residues. CDR1 and CDR2 (germline): KGHSH, LQKENI. Trimming at V came to 6 bases and at J to 5 bases, leaving 8 bases not matched to a gene. The source is a man younger than 35 who received the YFV17D yellow fever vaccine. The source was CD8+ T cells sorted from PBMCs, collected 10 days after the yellow fever booster vaccination. The gene calls are TRBV18 and TRBJ2-5; 8 nucleotides align to TRBD1. The DNA of the CDR3 is TGTGCCAGCTCCGAAGACAGGGGCCGGGAGACCCAGTACTTC. Its translation: CASSEDRGRETQYF.